The next 11 T cell receptor beta chains were all read from a single sample in a study of cytomegalovirus exposure and HLA in healthy donors. The primer mix had 60 Vbeta and 13 Jbeta primers. TCRdb keeps only in-frame clones here, not all; method: immunoSEQ multiplex PCR. This repertoire shows under 130,000 clones, approximately 86% found once; its top ten account for roughly 6.1%. Input material: PBMCs. The receptors come from a man in his late teens or twenties in good health and CMV-seronegative.

The CDR3 region is CASSAVEEGARNTIYF. CDR3 nucleotides: TGTGCCAGCAGCGCCGTGGAGGAGGGGGCTCGAAACACCATATATTTT. The chain recombines TRBV5-6 with TRBJ1-3; 7 bases align to TRBD1. V was pared by 4 bases and J by 5 bases, with 12 bases of the junction left unmatched. In germline, CDR1 is SGHDT, CDR2 YYEEEE. This CDR3 is 16 amino acids long. Looking up the rest from reference TRBV5-6 and TRBJ1-3 gives the full variable domain: DAGVTQSPTHLIKTRGQQVTLRCSPKSGHDTVSWYQQALGQGPQFIFQYYEEEERQRGNFPDRFSGHQFPNYSSELNVNALLLGDSALYLCASSAVEEGARNTIYFGEGSWLTVV.

This clone was counted only a few times. The J gene is TRBJ2-7, the V gene TRBV6-6, with 9 bases matching TRBD1. Looked up from germline, CDR1 is MNHNY and CDR2 is SVGAGI (reference sequence). V was clipped by 2 bases and J by 2 bases; unmatched bases: 1. The CDR3 contains 14 residues. This chain's CDR3 is CASSYRDRAYEQYF. The CDR3 nucleotides are TGTGCCAGCAGTTACCGGGACAGGGCCTACGAGCAGTACTTC.

In DNA, the CDR3 is TGTGCCAGCCTGCGGGGGAACACCGGGGAGCTGTTTTTT. It translates to CASLRGNTGELFF. The chain links TRBV6-1 to TRBJ2-2; the D gene is possibly TRBD2 (6 bases). CDR3 length: 13 amino acids. Germline-derived CDR1 and CDR2 are MNHNS and SASEGT. V was clipped by 8 bases and J by 1 base, with 8 bases between them.

The chain carries TRBV2 and TRBJ2-2, with D tentatively TRBD2 (7 bases). The CDR3 runs 15 residues. V was pared by 4 bases and J by 5 bases, with 14 bases between. Germline loops: CDR1 SNHLY, CDR2 FYNNEI. As DNA, the CDR3 is TGTGCCAGCAGTGGCGTTAGGGGGGGGACCGGGGAGCTGTTTTTT. Its protein product is CASSGVRGGTGELFF.

The gene calls are TRBV6-5 and TRBJ1-2; a possible D gene is TRBD1 (5 bases). Trimming took 6 bases from V and 8 from J, leaving 19 bases between them. Germline loops: CDR1 MNHEY, CDR2 SVGAGI. The CDR3 sequence is 14 residues long. In DNA, the CDR3 is TGTGCCAGCAGGATACGGGGGGATCCCCGGGGCTACACCTTC. This translates into CASRIRGDPRGYTF.

Only one count was recorded for this clone. The rearrangement joins TRBV7-2 to TRBJ1-1; TRBD1 is a possible D gene (5 bases). CDR1 and CDR2 from the germline V gene are SGHTA and FQGNSA. This CDR3 has 15 residues. V was trimmed by 1 base and J by 3 bases, leaving 12 bases between them. DNA for the CDR3: TGTGCCAGCAGCTTAGTGCAGGGCCTAGACACTGAAGCTTTCTTT. It translates to CASSLVQGLDTEAFF.

The chain links TRBV12-5 to TRBJ1-4; D is possibly TRBD1 (5 bases). CDR1 is LGHNT, CDR2 FRNRAP, per germline. V lost 3 bases, J lost 8 bases, and 13 bases lay in between. CDR3 length: 14 amino acids. This CDR3 is CASGFGGIEEKLFF. The CDR3, as DNA: TGTGCTAGTGGTTTTGGGGGGATAGAGGAAAAACTGTTTTTT.

V usage is TRBV9 and J usage is TRBJ2-5; D possibly corresponds to TRBD2 (6 bases). The CDR3 loop spans 15 amino acids. V was trimmed by 2 bases and J by 0 bases, leaving 11 bases between them. Germline CDR1 and CDR2: SGDLS and YYNGEE. CDR3 loop: CASSVSAGYQETQYF. The CDR3 nucleotides read TGTGCCAGCAGCGTGTCCGCGGGGTACCAAGAGACCCAGTACTTC.

This clone occurred once. CDR3 sequence reads: CASSNTGVKQPQHF. The DNA of the CDR3 is TGTGCCAGCAGCAATACAGGGGTCAAACAGCCCCAGCATTTT. This chain connects TRBV6-5 to TRBJ1-5, with TRBD1 matching 7 bases. In germline, CDR1 is MNHEY, CDR2 SVGAGI. J was trimmed by 7 bases and V by 6 bases; bases with no gene match: 9. There are 14 residues in the CDR3.

In this sample, this clone turned up a few times. The rearrangement links TRBV10-3 to TRBJ2-4; D is uncertain. V lost 3 bases and J lost 5, with 11 bases in between. CDR1 is ENHRY and CDR2 is SYGVKD in the germline V gene. CDR3 size: 14 residues. CDR3 region: CAISDSLEENIQYF. In DNA form, the CDR3 reads TGTGCCATCAGTGATTCTCTAGAAGAAAACATTCAGTACTTC.

The V gene is TRBV10-3, the J gene TRBJ2-7; weak D call: TRBD2 (6 bases). This CDR3 spans 13 amino acids. Trimming pared 6 bases from V and 7 bases from J, leaving 16 bases between. Germline-derived CDR1 and CDR2 are ENHRY and SYGVKD. The CDR3 spells CAIRGEEGLEQYF. Written as DNA, the CDR3 is TGTGCCATCAGAGGGGAGGAGGGCCTGGAGCAGTACTTC.